This T cell receptor beta chain was sequenced during a study of cytomegalovirus exposure and HLA in healthy donors. Overall study findings and caveats: TCR beta V segments were, for the most part, productive about 87% or about 30% of the time in an earlier analysis. There was a cluster of highly shared sequence variants that was likely a sequencing artifact. Later analysis identified a missense DCLRE1C variant that was linked to TCR beta V- and J-gene trimming. When analyzed later, the rates of TCR association showed variation by HLA locus, with DRB1 the most and HLA-C the fewest.

About this clone: The target antigen is unknown.

PCR amplification relied on 60 Vbeta primers (plus 13 Jbeta primers). The assay was immunoSEQ multiplex PCR, and TCRdb's table has in-frame clones only and misses some. The sample records nearly 65,000 clones, approximately 70% being singletons. With 7 bases removed from V and 5 bases from J, the gap between germline ends came to 9 bases. The germline gives CDR1 DFQATT, CDR2 SNEGSKA (reference sequence). CDR3 length: 11 residues. This chain joins TRBV20-1 and TRBJ2-1; D perhaps matches TRBD1 (5 bases). The sequenced material came from PBMCs. The sequence derives from a man aged 50-60 years in good health and CMV-seronegative. As DNA, the CDR3 is TGCAGTGACCGACAGAACAATGAGCAGTTCTTC. Protein product: CSDRQNNEQFF.